The clone carrying this T cell receptor beta chain was recorded a few times. This sample is drawn from a study of CD8 T cells in Susac syndrome. An input of about 0.5 to 1 ug of RNA was subjected to reverse transcription using random hexamers. TCRdb processed the immunoSEQ multiplex PCR reads anew with MiXCR; each CDR3 protein has one entry. The data contain about 180,000 distinct CDR3 sequences, roughly 92% of them singletons. This CDR3 has 12 residues. The V gene's germline CDR1 is SNHLY and CDR2 FYNNEI. V was pared by 4 bases and J by 2 bases, with 6 bases between. This sequence joins TRBV2 and TRBJ2-7; perhaps TRBD2 as D (5 bases). Sequencing was performed on CD4+ T cells from PBMCs. This TCR was sampled from a human donor with Susac syndrome. The CDR3 DNA reads as TGTGCCAGCAGTGGGGAGCCCTACGAGCAGTACTTC. This translates into CASSGEPYEQYF.